One and the same sample provided the 25 T cell receptor beta chains below, sequenced in a study of blood T cell repertoires in COVID-19. Data came from immunoSEQ multiplex PCR; TCRdb stores just in-frame clones and leaves some out. The sample contains tens of thousands of clones, 86% of which appear only once. The specimen sequenced was peripheral blood. The source is a man between 50 and 59 years old with active COVID-19.

The chain employs TRBV2 and TRBJ2-1, with no clear D. The CDR3 is 16 amino acids. Trimming removed 4 bases from V and 2 bases from J, with 15 bases in between. The germline V gene has CDR1 SNHLY and CDR2 FYNNEI. The CDR3 loop is CASSAPVGPPYNEQFF. The CDR3 DNA reads as TGTGCCAGCAGTGCCCCGGTGGGCCCCCCCTACAATGAGCAGTTCTTC. The full variable domain, rest sourced from reference TRBV2 and TRBJ2-1, is EPEVTQTPSHQVTQMGQEVILRCVPISNHLYFYWYRQILGQKVEFLVSFYNNEISEKSEIFDDQFSVERPDGSNFTLKIRSTKLEDSAMYFCASSAPVGPPYNEQFFGPGTRLTVL.

The gene calls are TRBV4-1 and TRBJ2-7, with 9 bases that match TRBD1. The germline V gene has CDR1 MGHRA and CDR2 YSYEKL. This CDR3 comprises 14 residues. The V segment lost 5 bases and the J segment 6 bases; nucleotides outside the gene matches: 8. The CDR3 sequence: CASSTRQGEVEQYF. The CDR3 bases are TGCGCCAGCAGCACCCGACAGGGGGAGGTCGAGCAGTACTTC.

The chain uses TRBV18 and TRBJ2-5; tentative D call: TRBD1 (5 bases). Trimming stripped 2 bases from V and 3 bases from J, with 7 bases between. The CDR3 spans 13 residues. Per the germline V gene, CDR1 is KGHSH and CDR2 is LQKENI. The CDR3 protein is CASSPGAKETQYF. The CDR3 coding sequence is TGTGCCAGCTCACCAGGGGCCAAAGAGACCCAGTACTTC.

The CDR3, as DNA: TGTGCCAGCAGGCAACATTACAGGGACCAGGTACTCTACGAGCAGTACGTC. This encodes CASRQHYRDQVLYEQYV. The chain links TRBV21-1 to TRBJ2-7; no DNA check was done on the table's D call, TRBD1. TRBV21-1 is a pseudogene. The CDR3 has 17 amino acids.

The gene calls are TRBV11-3 and TRBJ2-2; 13 nucleotides match TRBD2. CDR3 length: 15 amino acids. Germline CDR1 and CDR2: SGHNT and YENEEA. V gave up 5 bases and J gave up 7 bases; unmatched junction bases: 4. The CDR3 loop reads CASSTSGRAVGELFF. For the CDR3, the DNA is TGTGCCAGCAGCACTAGCGGGAGGGCCGTCGGGGAGCTGTTTTTT.

V gene TRBV24-1 combines with J gene TRBJ2-7; tentative D call: TRBD1 (6 bases). This CDR3 spans 19 amino acids. Deletions cut 1 base from V and 1 base from J, with 22 bases between. CDR1 KGHDR and CDR2 SFDVKD come from the germline V gene. The CDR3 sequence is CATSDFEGRPRQESYEQYF. CDR3 nucleotides: TGTGCCACCAGTGATTTCGAAGGTCGTCCGCGACAGGAGTCCTACGAGCAGTACTTC.

The chain couples TRBV27 to TRBJ2-3; maybe TRBD2 (6 bases). V lost 3 bases, J lost 4 bases, and 14 bases lay in between. The germline gives CDR1 MNHEY, CDR2 SMNVEV (reference sequence). The CDR3 has 15 residues. The CDR3 here is CASSLKAGSADTQYF. CDR3 DNA: TGTGCCAGCAGTTTGAAGGCGGGATCGGCAGATACGCAGTATTTT.

The V gene is TRBV6-5, the J gene TRBJ1-1; D is possibly TRBD1 (5 bases). Germline CDR1 is MNHEY and CDR2 is SVGAGI. V was cut by 2 bases and J by 2 bases, with 15 bases left in between. The CDR3 covers 16 residues. The CDR3 DNA sequence: TGTGCCAGCAGTTACGGTACAGGATCTACCAACACTGAAGCTTTCTTT. Encoded protein: CASSYGTGSTNTEAFF.

The CDR3 reads CASSQRGAKNIQYF. The CDR3 DNA reads TGTGCCAGCAGCCAACGGGGAGCCAAAAACATTCAGTACTTC. This chain joins TRBV27 and TRBJ2-4; D possibly corresponds to TRBD2 (5 bases). CDR1 and CDR2 from the germline V gene are MNHEY and SMNVEV (reference sequence). The V and J ends lost 6 bases and 0 bases respectively, with 9 bases between them. This CDR3 is built from 14 residues.

The chain links TRBV29-1 to TRBJ1-1; D is uncertain. V lost 3 bases and J lost 0, with 8 bases in between. Looked up from germline, CDR1 is SQVTM and CDR2 is ANQGSEA. This CDR3 is 13 amino acids long. CDR3 amino acids: CSVEHRMNTEAFF. CDR3 DNA: TGCAGCGTTGAGCACAGAATGAACACTGAAGCTTTCTTT.

The genes are TRBV6-1 and TRBJ1-2; 10 bases are shared with TRBD1. CDR3 length: 16 amino acids. With 3 bases clipped from V and 4 bases from J, the junction kept 8 bases outside the gene matches. CDR1 MNHNS and CDR2 SASEGT come from the germline V gene. DNA of the CDR3: TGTGCCAGCAGTGACGCCGGGACAGGGGTGGTCTATGGCTACACCTTC. It codes for CASSDAGTGVVYGYTF.

The chain couples TRBV9 to TRBJ1-1; tentatively, D is TRBD1 (6 bases). The germline V gene has CDR1 SGDLS and CDR2 YYNGEE. The CDR3 is made up of 16 amino acids. V dropped 0 bases and J dropped 5 bases, with 17 bases sitting between them. This chain's CDR3 is CASSVDHSPRGTEAFF. The CDR3 DNA sequence: TGTGCCAGCAGCGTAGACCATTCTCCAAGGGGGACTGAAGCTTTCTTT.

The V gene is TRBV28, the J gene TRBJ2-5; D not certain. The V end was cut by 7 bases, the J end by 5 bases, with 14 bases between. The CDR3 loop spans 13 amino acids. The germline gives CDR1 MDHEN, CDR2 SYDVKM. For the CDR3, the DNA is TGTGCCAGCACCCCTCAACCGAGGGAGACCCAGTACTTC. This encodes CASTPQPRETQYF.

This sequence joins TRBV29-1 and TRBJ1-2; TRBD1 agrees at 9 bases. The germline V gene has CDR1 SQVTM and CDR2 ANQGSEA. CDR3 length: 14 residues. Unmatched junction bases numbered 8, after V lost 2 bases and J lost 7 bases. The CDR3 DNA follows: TGCAGCGTTGAATGGGGACAGGGCCTCAGTGGCTACACCTTC. It translates to CSVEWGQGLSGYTF.

This chain joins TRBV11-3 and TRBJ2-2; 11 positions agree with TRBD2. CDR1 and CDR2 from the germline V gene are SGHNT and YENEEA. The CDR3 contains 16 residues. The J segment lost 1 base and the V segment lost 3 bases, leaving 1 base of the junction unmatched. The CDR3 reads CASSFGLAGNTGELFF. The CDR3 nucleotides are TGTGCCAGCAGCTTCGGACTAGCGGGGAACACCGGGGAGCTGTTTTTT.

This clone was observed once. The chain is built from TRBV27 and TRBJ1-4, with a tentative D call TRBD1 (5 bases). Looked up from germline, CDR1 is MNHEY and CDR2 is SMNVEV (reference sequence). V was cut by 4 bases and J by 5 bases, with 17 bases left in between. The CDR3 has 16 amino acids. CDR3 region: CASSSRSRDFNEKLFF. The DNA for the CDR3 is TGTGCCAGCAGTTCCCGGTCGCGGGACTTCAATGAAAAACTGTTTTTT.

This clone turned up a few times. Other DNA sequences in the same sample also yield this CDR3. The chain is built from TRBV10-3 and TRBJ2-7; a possible D gene is TRBD1 (6 bases). V was pared by 3 bases and J by 4 bases, with 7 bases between. Germline CDR1 and CDR2: ENHRY and SYGVKD. This CDR3 spans 12 amino acids. Here the CDR3 DNA reads TGTGCCATCAGTGACACAGGGTACGAGCAGTACTTC. This gives the protein CAISDTGYEQYF.

This chain joins TRBV7-9 and TRBJ1-2; weak D call: TRBD1 (6 bases). The length of the CDR3 is 13 residues. The V and J ends lost 2 bases and 4 bases respectively, with 8 bases between them. The germline V gene has CDR1 SEHNR and CDR2 FQNEAQ (reference sequence). The CDR3 region is CASSLRDTYGYTF. CDR3 bases: TGTGCCAGCAGCTTACGGGACACCTATGGCTACACCTTC.

In this sample, this clone turned up a few times. The chain has TRBV27 and TRBJ2-7; weak D call: TRBD1 (6 bases). The CDR3 is made up of 14 amino acids. In germline, CDR1 is MNHEY, CDR2 SMNVEV (reference sequence). Trimming pared 7 bases from V and 3 bases from J, leaving 16 bases between. CDR3 sequence reads: CASIQRQAYYEQYF. CDR3 nucleotide sequence: TGTGCCAGCATACAGCGACAGGCTTACTACGAGCAGTACTTC.

V and J are TRBV12-5 and TRBJ2-2, with D perhaps matching TRBD1 (5 bases). Trimming left V 6 bases short and J 4 bases short, with 15 bases between. Per germline, CDR1 LGHNT and CDR2 FRNRAP. The CDR3 is 15 residues long. As DNA, the CDR3 is TGTGCTAGTGGCTTTGAGGACACGTTCACCGGGGAGCTGTTTTTT. Amino acid sequence: CASGFEDTFTGELFF.

This chain connects TRBV7-2 to TRBJ2-1, with 11 bases matching TRBD2. The length of the CDR3 is 16 residues. Unmatched junction bases numbered 6, after V lost 1 base and J lost 7 bases. Germline V gene data show CDR1 as SGHTA and CDR2 as FQGNSA. DNA of the CDR3: TGTGCCAGCAGCTTAGTCGGGACTAGCGGACTAAATGAGCAGTTCTTC. Protein sequence: CASSLVGTSGLNEQFF.

This sequence joins TRBV24-1 and TRBJ2-7, with TRBD2 matching over 10 bases. The V gene's germline CDR1 is KGHDR and CDR2 SFDVKD. The CDR3 has 14 amino acids. V shed 7 bases and J 4 bases; nucleotides not matched to a gene: 6. The CDR3 DNA reads as TGTGCCACCAGGGAGCGGGGGGGAAGGTACGAGCAGTACTTC. This encodes CATRERGGRYEQYF.

The rearrangement joins TRBV6-5 to TRBJ1-6; 8 positions agree with TRBD1. The V gene's germline CDR1 is MNHEY and CDR2 SVGAGI. This CDR3 has 15 residues. The J segment lost 9 bases and the V segment lost 2 bases, leaving 6 bases of the junction unmatched. The DNA for the CDR3 is TGTGCCAGCAGTTACGGGCAGGGGGCGCGTTCACCCCTCCACTTT. Protein sequence: CASSYGQGARSPLHF.

This clone came up once. The V and J genes are TRBV6-1 and TRBJ2-3; 13 nucleotides line up with TRBD2. CDR1 and CDR2 (germline): MNHNS, SASEGT. J was trimmed by 4 bases and V by 2 bases; bases with no gene match: 9. The CDR3 has 18 residues. The CDR3 sequence is CASSELTSGRIGADTQYF. CDR3 coding DNA: TGTGCCAGCAGTGAACTGACTAGCGGGAGGATAGGGGCAGATACGCAGTATTTT.

The chain uses TRBV5-1 and TRBJ2-3; 8 nucleotides agree with TRBD1. Looked up from germline, CDR1 is SGHRS and CDR2 is YFSETQ. The CDR3 loop spans 14 amino acids. Losses at the gene ends were 4 bases for V and 4 bases for J; bases not matched to a gene: 5. CDR3 in amino acids: CASSTGQGSDTQYF. Written as DNA, the CDR3 is TGCGCCAGCAGCACAGGACAGGGTTCAGATACGCAGTATTTT.